This passage covers 6 T cell receptor beta chains from one sample sequenced in a study of STAT3 mutations in large granular lymphocyte leukemia. Study-level findings and limits: In T-cell large granular lymphocyte leukemia, about half of patients showed multiple immunodominant subclonotypes.

Produced via immunoSEQ multiplex PCR; TCRdb's table is partial and in-frame only. The repertoire includes under 20,000 clones, about nine tenths of them detected once, and 8.7% sits in the top ten. For these receptors, no antigen is known. The sequenced sample was peripheral blood mononuclear cells. These receptors were obtained from a woman aged 45-60 years with T-cell large granular lymphocyte leukemia. Some clones in this sample may be carry-over from other donors' samples.

The rearrangement uses TRBV18 and TRBJ1-5, with unresolved D. The V end lost 2 bases, the J end lost 4 bases, and 9 bases lay between the germline ends. Germline assignment: CDR1 KGHSH and CDR2 LQKENI. The CDR3 is 14 residues long. The CDR3 here is CASSPWTENQPQHF. CDR3 sequence (DNA): TGTGCCAGCTCACCATGGACGGAGAATCAGCCCCAGCATTTT.

This clone was seen only a few times. The V call is TRBV27, the J call TRBJ2-5; D is possibly TRBD2 (5 bases). With 2 bases removed from V and 4 bases from J, the gap between germline ends came to 11 bases. This CDR3 has 14 amino acids. In germline, CDR1 is MNHEY, CDR2 SMNVEV (reference sequence). Written as DNA, the CDR3 is TGTGCCAGCAGTTTACTAGCAGCCCCAGAGACCCAGTACTTC. Its protein product is CASSLLAAPETQYF.

In its sample, this clone was seen once. The chain combines TRBV20-1 with TRBJ2-5; D is ambiguous. CDR3 length: 11 residues. With 5 bases removed from V and 5 bases from J, the gap between germline ends came to 9 bases. CDR1 is DFQATT, CDR2 SNEGSKA, per germline (reference sequence). The CDR3 region has the DNA TGCAGTGCTTCTACTGTGGAGACCCAGTACTTC. It specifies CSASTVETQYF.

The V call is TRBV30, the J call TRBJ2-5, with TRBD1 matching 7 bases. V dropped 4 bases and J dropped 7; count of bases not matched to a gene: 9. The CDR3 loop spans 13 amino acids. Per the germline V gene, CDR1 is GTSNPN and CDR2 is SVGIG (reference sequence). The CDR3 loop reads CAWTPTGTGTQYF. The CDR3 coding sequence is TGTGCCTGGACTCCGACAGGGACGGGGACCCAGTACTTC.

This sequence joins TRBV18 and TRBJ1-3; D uncertain. Trimming removed 3 bases at V and 0 bases at J, with 12 bases between. CDR3 length: 16 residues. Germline V gives CDR1 KGHSH, CDR2 LQKENI. The CDR3 DNA follows: TGTGCCAGCTCACCGGGTGCCCAAGTCTCTGGAAACACCATATATTTT. Translating gives CASSPGAQVSGNTIYF.

This rearrangement joins TRBV30 to TRBJ1-3; D uncertain. The V end was cut by 3 bases, the J end by 0 bases, with 9 bases between. The CDR3 runs to 14 residues. Germline V gene sequence: CDR1 GTSNPN, CDR2 SVGIG (reference sequence). For the CDR3, the DNA is TGTGCCTGGAGGGACGGGAGCTCTGGAAACACCATATATTTT. It translates to CAWRDGSSGNTIYF.